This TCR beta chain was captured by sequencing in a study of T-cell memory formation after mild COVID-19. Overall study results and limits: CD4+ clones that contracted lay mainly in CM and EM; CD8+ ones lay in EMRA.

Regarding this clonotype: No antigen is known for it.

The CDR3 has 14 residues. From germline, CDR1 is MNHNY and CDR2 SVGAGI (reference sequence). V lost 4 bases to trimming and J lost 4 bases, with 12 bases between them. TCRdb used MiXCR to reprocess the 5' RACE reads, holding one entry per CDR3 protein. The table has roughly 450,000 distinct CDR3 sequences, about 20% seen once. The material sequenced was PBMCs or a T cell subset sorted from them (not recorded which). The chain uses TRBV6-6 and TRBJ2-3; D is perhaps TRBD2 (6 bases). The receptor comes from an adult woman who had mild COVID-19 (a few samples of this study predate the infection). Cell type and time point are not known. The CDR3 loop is CASSFGGVADTQYF. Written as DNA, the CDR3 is TGTGCCAGCAGTTTCGGGGGAGTGGCAGATACGCAGTATTTT.